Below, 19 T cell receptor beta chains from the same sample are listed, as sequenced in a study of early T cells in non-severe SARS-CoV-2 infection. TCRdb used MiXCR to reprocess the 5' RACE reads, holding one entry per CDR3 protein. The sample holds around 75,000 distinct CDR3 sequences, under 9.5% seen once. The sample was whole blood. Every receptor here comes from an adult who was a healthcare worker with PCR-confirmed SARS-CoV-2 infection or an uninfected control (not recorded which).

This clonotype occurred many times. The CDR3 region is CASSFRNRGIYNEQFF. CDR3 bases: TGTGCCAGCAGCTTTCGCAATAGGGGAATCTACAATGAGCAGTTCTTC. V and J are TRBV4-2 and TRBJ2-1; perhaps TRBD1 as D (5 bases). CDR3 length: 16 amino acids. Trimming stripped 5 bases from V and 3 bases from J, with 17 bases between. Per germline, CDR1 LGHNA and CDR2 YNFKEQ.

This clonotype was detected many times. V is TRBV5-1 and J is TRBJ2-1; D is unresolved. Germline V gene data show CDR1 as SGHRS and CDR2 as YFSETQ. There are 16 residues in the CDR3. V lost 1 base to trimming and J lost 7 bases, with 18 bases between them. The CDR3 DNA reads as TGCGCCAGCAGCTTGCGTGGGCTCCCGGAATCGAATGAGCAGTTCTTC. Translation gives CASSLRGLPESNEQFF.

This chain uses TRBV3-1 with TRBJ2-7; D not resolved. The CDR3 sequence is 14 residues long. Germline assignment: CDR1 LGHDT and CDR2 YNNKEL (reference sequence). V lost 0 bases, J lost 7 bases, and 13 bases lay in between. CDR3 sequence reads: CASSQDQAGEEQYF. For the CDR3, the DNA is TGTGCCAGCAGCCAAGATCAGGCAGGAGAGGAGCAGTACTTC.

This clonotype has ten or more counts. CDR3 in DNA: TGCAGTGCTAGCTTCACGGAGGTGAACTATGGCTACACCTTC. It encodes CSASFTEVNYGYTF. The rearrangement links TRBV20-1 to TRBJ1-2, with D unresolved. Trimming shortened V by 3 bases and J by 2 bases, and 13 bases separated the two germline ends. The CDR3 runs to 14 residues. Germline CDR1 DFQATT, CDR2 SNEGSKA (reference sequence).

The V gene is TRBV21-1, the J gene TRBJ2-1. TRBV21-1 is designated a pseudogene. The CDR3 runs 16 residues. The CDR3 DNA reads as TGTGCCAGCAGCAAAACTACGGGGAAATCCTACAATGAGCAGTTCTTC. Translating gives CASSKTTGKSYNEQFF.

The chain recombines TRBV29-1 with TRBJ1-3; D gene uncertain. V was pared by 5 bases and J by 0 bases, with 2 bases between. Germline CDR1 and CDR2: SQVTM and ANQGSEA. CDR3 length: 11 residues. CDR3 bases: TGCAGCGTTCCCTCTGGAAACACCATATATTTT. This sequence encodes CSVPSGNTIYF.

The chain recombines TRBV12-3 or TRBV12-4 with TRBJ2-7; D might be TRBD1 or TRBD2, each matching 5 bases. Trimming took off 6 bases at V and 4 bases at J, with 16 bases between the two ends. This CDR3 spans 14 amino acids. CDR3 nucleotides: TGTGCCAGCAGGTCCCCCGGGGCAGGATACGAGCAGTACTTC. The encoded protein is CASRSPGAGYEQYF.

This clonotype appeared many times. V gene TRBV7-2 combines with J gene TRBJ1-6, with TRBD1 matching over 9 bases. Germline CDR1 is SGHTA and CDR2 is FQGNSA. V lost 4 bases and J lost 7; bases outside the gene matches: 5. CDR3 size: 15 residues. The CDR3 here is CASSSTGGFNSPLHF. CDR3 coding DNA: TGTGCCAGCAGCTCGACAGGGGGTTTCAATTCACCCCTCCACTTT.

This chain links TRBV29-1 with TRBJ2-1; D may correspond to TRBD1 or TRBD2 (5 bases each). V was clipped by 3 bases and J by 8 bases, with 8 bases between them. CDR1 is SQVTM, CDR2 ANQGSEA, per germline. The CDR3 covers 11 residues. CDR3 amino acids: CSVDRGHEQFF. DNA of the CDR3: TGCAGCGTTGATAGGGGACATGAGCAGTTCTTC.

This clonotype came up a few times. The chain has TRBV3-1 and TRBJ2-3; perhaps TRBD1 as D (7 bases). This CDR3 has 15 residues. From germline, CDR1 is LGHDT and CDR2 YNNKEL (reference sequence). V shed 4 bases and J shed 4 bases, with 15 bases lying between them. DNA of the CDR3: TGTGCCAGCAGCCCCCAGGGGGGTCAATCAGATACGCAGTATTTT. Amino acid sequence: CASSPQGGQSDTQYF.

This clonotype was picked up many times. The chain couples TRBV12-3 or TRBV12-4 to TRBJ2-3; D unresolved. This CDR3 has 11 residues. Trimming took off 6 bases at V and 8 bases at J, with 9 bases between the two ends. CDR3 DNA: TGTGCCAGCAGGTCAGGAGCTACGCAGTATTTT. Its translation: CASRSGATQYF.

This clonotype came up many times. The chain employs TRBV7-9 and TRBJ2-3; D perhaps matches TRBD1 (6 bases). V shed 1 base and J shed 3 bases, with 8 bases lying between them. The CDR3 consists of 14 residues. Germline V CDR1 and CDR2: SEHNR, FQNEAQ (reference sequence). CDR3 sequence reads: CASSLGTETDTQYF. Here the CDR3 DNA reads TGTGCCAGCAGCTTAGGGACAGAGACAGATACGCAGTATTTT. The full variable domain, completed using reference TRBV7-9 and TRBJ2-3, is DTGVSQNPRHKITKRGQNVTFRCDPISEHNRLYWYRQTLGQGPEFLTYFQNEAQLEKSRLLSDRFSAERPKGSFSTLEIQRTEQGDSAMYLCASSLGTETDTQYFGPGTRLTVL.

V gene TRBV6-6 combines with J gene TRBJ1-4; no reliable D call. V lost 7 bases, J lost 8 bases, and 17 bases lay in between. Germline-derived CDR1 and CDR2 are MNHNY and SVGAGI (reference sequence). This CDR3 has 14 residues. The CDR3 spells CASTLGAGREKLFF. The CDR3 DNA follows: TGTGCCAGCACTCTGGGAGCGGGCCGCGAAAAACTGTTTTTT.

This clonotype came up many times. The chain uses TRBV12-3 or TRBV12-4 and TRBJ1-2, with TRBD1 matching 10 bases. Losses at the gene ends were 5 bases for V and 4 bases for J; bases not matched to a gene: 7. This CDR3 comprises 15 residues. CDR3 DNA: TGTGCCAGCAGTCCGGGACAGGGGCTTTTCTATGGCTACACCTTC. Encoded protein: CASSPGQGLFYGYTF.

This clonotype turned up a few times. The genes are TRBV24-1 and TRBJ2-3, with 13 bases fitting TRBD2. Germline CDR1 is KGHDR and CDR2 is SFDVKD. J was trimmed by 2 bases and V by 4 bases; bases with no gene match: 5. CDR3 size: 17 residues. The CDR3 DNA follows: TGTGCCACCAGTGAACCAGGACTAGCGGGAGACACAGATACGCAGTATTTT. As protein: CATSEPGLAGDTDTQYF.

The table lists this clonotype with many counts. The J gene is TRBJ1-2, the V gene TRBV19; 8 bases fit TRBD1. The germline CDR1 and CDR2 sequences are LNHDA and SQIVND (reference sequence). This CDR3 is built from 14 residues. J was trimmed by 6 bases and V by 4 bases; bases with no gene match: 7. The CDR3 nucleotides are TGTGCCAGTAGTACAACGAACAGGGGGAATGGCTACACCTTC. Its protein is CASSTTNRGNGYTF.

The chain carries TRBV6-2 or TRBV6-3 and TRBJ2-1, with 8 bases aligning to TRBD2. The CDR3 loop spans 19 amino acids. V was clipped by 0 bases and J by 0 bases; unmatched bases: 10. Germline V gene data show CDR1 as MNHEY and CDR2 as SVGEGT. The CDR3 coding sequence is TGTGCCAGCAGTTACTCTACTAGCGGTCCCGAACGCTCCTACAATGAGCAGTTCTTC. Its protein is CASSYSTSGPERSYNEQFF.

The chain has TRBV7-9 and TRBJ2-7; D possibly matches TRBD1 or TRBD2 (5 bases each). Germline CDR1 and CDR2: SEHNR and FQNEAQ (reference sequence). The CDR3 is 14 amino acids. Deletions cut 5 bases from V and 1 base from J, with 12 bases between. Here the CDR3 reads CASSRDGNSYEQYF. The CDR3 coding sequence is TGTGCCAGCAGCAGGGACGGTAATTCCTACGAGCAGTACTTC.

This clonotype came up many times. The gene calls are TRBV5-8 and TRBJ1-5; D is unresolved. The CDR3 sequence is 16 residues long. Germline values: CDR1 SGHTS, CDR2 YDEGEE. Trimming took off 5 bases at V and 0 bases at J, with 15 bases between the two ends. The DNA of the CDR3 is TGTGCCAGCAGTCTGGGCCCAGCCCATAGCAATCAGCCCCAGCATTTT. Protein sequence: CASSLGPAHSNQPQHF.